The 18 T cell receptor beta chains presented below share a single source sample, sequenced in a study of CD8+CD57+ T cells in acquired aplastic anemia. The template for TCR beta VDJ and CDR3 sequence profiling was genomic DNA. Via MiXCR, TCRdb re-called the reads, giving one row per CDR3 protein. The sample lists fewer than 70,000 distinct CDR3 sequences, 50% to 55% occurring once. Material for sequencing was sorted CD4+, CD8+, or CD8+CD57+ T cells (not recorded which) from PBMCs. All receptors come from a human donor in good health, serving as a control.

This clonotype was observed many times. The CDR3 loop reads CSVEVGLPRGTGELFF. The CDR3 DNA follows: TGCAGCGTTGAAGTAGGACTCCCCAGGGGAACCGGGGAGCTGTTTTTT. V is TRBV29-1 and J is TRBJ2-2, with D possibly being TRBD1 (6 bases). The CDR3 loop spans 16 amino acids. Germline V gene sequence: CDR1 SQVTM, CDR2 ANQGSEA. The V and J ends lost 1 base and 5 bases respectively, with 17 bases between them.

The gene calls are TRBV14 and TRBJ1-1; no firm D call. This CDR3 is 15 amino acids long. Per the germline V gene, CDR1 is SGHDN and CDR2 is FVKESK. The ends were cut back, 1 base at V and 1 base at J, with 10 bases in the middle. The CDR3 DNA is TGTGCCAGCAGCCAAGGAAGGGTTGGGAACACTGAAGCTTTCTTT. Residues: CASSQGRVGNTEAFF. The variable domain in full, completed from reference TRBV14 and TRBJ1-1, reads EAGVTQFPSHSVIEKGQTVTLRCDPISGHDNLYWYRRVMGKEIKFLLHFVKESKQDESGMPNNRFLAERTGGTYSTLKVQPAELEDSGVYFCASSQGRVGNTEAFFGQGTRLTVV.

This chain links TRBV7-6 with TRBJ1-1; D ambiguous. The CDR3 extends over 13 amino acids. Germline CDR1 and CDR2: SGHVS and FNYEAQ. V was shortened by 0 bases and J by 13 bases, with 15 bases between the two germline ends. Here the CDR3 reads CASSLASKGALFF. The CDR3 region has the DNA TGTGCCAGCAGCTTAGCGTCAAAGGGCGCCCTTTTCTTT.

The rearrangement uses TRBV15 and TRBJ2-1; no reliable D call. The V gene lost 6 bases and the J gene lost 5 bases, with 11 bases spanning the gap. Germline loops: CDR1 LNHNV, CDR2 YYDKDF (reference sequence). The CDR3 sequence is 13 residues long. As DNA, the CDR3 is TGTGCCACCAGTCTTCAGAATGACAATGAGCAGTTCTTC. As protein: CATSLQNDNEQFF. Complete variable domain (other parts from reference TRBV15 and TRBJ2-1): DAMVIQNPRYQVTQFGKPVTLSCSQTLNHNVMYWYQQKSSQAPKLLFHYYDKDFNNEADTPDNFQSRRPNTSFCFLDIRSPGLGDTAMYLCATSLQNDNEQFFGPGTRLTVL.

About this clonotype: The junction shows a germline mismatch at one end, possibly a read error. The chain employs TRBV5-1 and TRBJ2-7, with D possibly matching TRBD1 (7 bases). This CDR3 contains 16 residues. Germline V gene sequence: CDR1 SGHRS, CDR2 YFSETQ. The CDR3 region is CASSLGTVSGRYEQYF. The CDR3 DNA sequence: TGCGCCAGCAGTTTGGGGACAGTTAGCGGCCGATACGAGCAGTACTTC.

The chain has TRBV29-1 and TRBJ2-1; the match to TRBD1 covers 7 bases. The CDR3 has 12 amino acids. The V segment lost 6 bases and the J segment 9 bases; nucleotides outside the gene matches: 8. Germline V gene sequence: CDR1 SQVTM, CDR2 ANQGSEA. CDR3 protein: CSVGKGAGEQFF. The CDR3 DNA is TGCAGCGTGGGTAAGGGGGCGGGTGAGCAGTTCTTC.

The chain links TRBV10-3 to TRBJ1-5; 8 bases fit TRBD1. The germline V gene encodes CDR1 ENHRY and CDR2 SYGVKD. With V trimmed by 6 bases and J by 3 bases, 10 bases remained unmatched. The CDR3 extends over 16 amino acids. The CDR3 is CAIRRQGTYHNQPQHF. CDR3 DNA: TGTGCCATCAGGAGACAGGGGACCTACCACAATCAGCCCCAGCATTTT.

Points on this clonotype: A much larger clone sits a single nucleotide away, making a read error possible. The chain combines TRBV3-1 with TRBJ2-2; D is perhaps TRBD2 (6 bases). The CDR3 has 16 residues. Germline CDR1 and CDR2: LGHDT and YNNKEL (reference sequence). The CDR3 DNA follows: TGTGCCAGCGGCCAAGGGTTCCAGCGGGACACCGGGGAGCTGTTTTTT. This gives the protein CASGQGFQRDTGELFF.

The chain employs TRBV2 and TRBJ1-5; D is unclear. This CDR3 has 12 residues. The germline V gene has CDR1 SNHLY and CDR2 FYNNEI. V lost 6 bases and J lost 7, with 10 bases in between. The CDR3 DNA is TGTGCCAGCAGCCTGGACGAGCAGCCCCAGCATTTT. Translating it yields CASSLDEQPQHF.

This clonotype is labeled as medium-sized. V and J are TRBV29-1 and TRBJ2-7; D is unresolved. Germline V CDR1 and CDR2: SQVTM, ANQGSEA. Trimming cost V 0 bases and J 6 bases, with 15 bases left between them. The CDR3 is 14 residues long. The chain's CDR3 is CSVEDPSQISEQYF. CDR3 sequence (DNA): TGCAGCGTTGAAGATCCCAGCCAGATTTCCGAGCAGTACTTC.

A single count supports this clonotype. This chain uses TRBV9 with TRBJ2-7; D gene unclear. Germline lookup yields CDR1 SGDLS and CDR2 YYNGEE. The length of the CDR3 is 12 residues. V lost 0 bases and J 5 bases, leaving 6 bases between the germline ends. The CDR3 protein is CASSVVGHEQYF. CDR3 DNA: TGTGCCAGCAGCGTAGTCGGTCACGAGCAGTACTTC.

This clonotype was observed at least ten times. V usage is TRBV7-9 and J usage is TRBJ2-7, with 8 bases that match TRBD1. Germline CDR1 is SEHNR and CDR2 is FQNEAQ (reference sequence). V shed 3 bases, J shed 3 bases, and the junction held 4 bases outside the gene matches. The CDR3 totals 14 residues. The CDR3 coding sequence is TGTGCCAGCAGCTTGGGCAGGGGGCTCTACGAGCAGTACTTC. Encoded protein: CASSLGRGLYEQYF.

On this clonotype itself: One junction end disagrees with the germline gene, perhaps due to a read error. The rearrangement joins TRBV20-1 to TRBJ2-7; D gene unclear. Germline CDR1 DFQATT, CDR2 SNEGSKA (reference sequence). The CDR3 is made up of 14 amino acids. For the CDR3, the DNA is TGTAGTGCTAGAGATCCCAGTAGGTCCTACGAGCAGTACTTC. Its protein product is CSARDPSRSYEQYF.

At least ten counts were recorded for this clonotype. CDR3 coding DNA: TGTGCCAGCACCCCGGGGCGTTACCACGAGCAGTACTTC. Translation: CASTPGRYHEQYF. V gene TRBV11-2 combines with J gene TRBJ2-7; D possibly uses TRBD1 or TRBD2 (5 bases each). CDR3 length: 13 residues. V gave up 7 bases and J gave up 5 bases, with 15 bases separating them. Germline V gene sequence: CDR1 SGHAT, CDR2 FQNNGV.

In its sample, this clonotype is medium-sized (0.01 to 0.1%). The rearrangement joins TRBV29-1 to TRBJ1-2; weak D call: TRBD1 (5 bases). V lost 3 bases and J 6 bases, leaving 11 bases between the germline ends. CDR1 is SQVTM and CDR2 is ANQGSEA in the germline V gene. The CDR3 length is 12 residues. DNA for the CDR3: TGCAGCGTTGATCCCGGGGCGGATGGCTACACCTTC. This encodes CSVDPGADGYTF.

The chain's CDR3 is CASSPITAGANVLTF. The CDR3 DNA sequence: TGTGCCAGCAGTCCTATCACGGCTGGGGCCAACGTCCTGACTTTC. The gene calls are TRBV27 and TRBJ2-6; D is unresolved. Germline-derived CDR1 and CDR2 are MNHEY and SMNVEV (reference sequence). V lost 5 bases to trimming and J lost 2 bases, with 10 bases between them. The CDR3 is 15 residues long.

The chain links TRBV4-3 to TRBJ1-6, with D unclear. The germline gives CDR1 LGHNA, CDR2 YSLEER. Trimming left V 0 bases short and J 7 bases short, with 13 bases between. The CDR3 extends over 16 amino acids. This CDR3 is CASSQDRYRGNSPLHF. The DNA of the CDR3 is TGCGCCAGCAGCCAAGATCGGTACAGAGGGAATTCACCCCTCCACTTT.

Ten or more counts support this clonotype. The chain is built from TRBV6-1 and TRBJ2-7; the match to TRBD2 covers 7 bases. Trimming took 6 bases from V and 3 from J; bases not matched to a gene: 8. Germline CDR1 MNHNS, CDR2 SASEGT. The CDR3 spans 14 residues. CDR3 amino acids: CASRPSRDYYEQYF. In DNA form, the CDR3 reads TGTGCCAGCAGGCCCTCTAGGGACTACTACGAGCAGTACTTC.